The T cell receptor delta chain under discussion was sequenced for a study of gamma-delta T cells after stem cell transplantation. The ends lost 0 bases at V and 2 bases at J; junction bases unmatched: 11. This CDR3 comprises 18 residues. Germline loops: CDR1 GEAIGNYY, CDR2 EKD. This clone has only a few counts. Since a much larger clone is just one base distant, this may be a read error. The identical CDR3 is also encoded by other nucleotide sequences in the sample. With CATT, TCRdb re-called clones from the RT-PCR reads. The repertoire has roughly 14,000 delta-chain clones, roughly 9.1% of them found once; the top ten carry 62%.

The sequence was obtained from a human donor. It is not recorded whose cells these are; they may come from a transplant donor. The sample consisted of gamma-delta T cells. V and J are TRDV2 and TRDJ1, with 10 positions matching TRDD3. The CDR3 DNA is TGTGCCTGTGACACCCGAAAATTAAGGGGGGATACGACCGATAAACTCATCTTT. Residues: CACDTRKLRGDTTDKLIF.